The 29 T cell receptor beta chains below were found in one sample sequenced in a study of blood T cell repertoires in COVID-19. The data were produced by immunoSEQ multiplex PCR, yet TCRdb's version contains in-frame clones alone and is incomplete. The table includes around 100,000 clones, around 66% detected once. What was sequenced was peripheral blood. These receptors came from a man aged 80 or over with acute or convalescent COVID-19.

The V and J genes are TRBV28 and TRBJ2-7, with 7 bases fitting TRBD1. The CDR3 totals 14 residues. Germline V lookup: CDR1 MDHEN, CDR2 SYDVKM. Trimming at V came to 3 bases and at J to 3 bases, leaving 5 bases not matched to a gene. The CDR3 reads CASSFQGGGYEQYF. CDR3 sequence (DNA): TGTGCCAGCAGTTTTCAAGGGGGCGGCTACGAGCAGTACTTC.

This rearrangement joins TRBV29-1 to TRBJ1-2, with D perhaps TRBD1 (5 bases). Between the trimmed V and J ends, which lost 6 bases and 4 bases, there was a span of 12 bases. Germline V CDR1 and CDR2: SQVTM, ANQGSEA. This CDR3 spans 12 amino acids. The CDR3 bases are TGCAGCGTGTCAGGGACTATCTATGGCTACACCTTC. Its protein product is CSVSGTIYGYTF.

V is TRBV7-2 and J is TRBJ1-4, with D possibly matching TRBD1 (6 bases). Deletions cut 5 bases from V and 0 bases from J, with 13 bases between. The CDR3 covers 16 residues. Germline V gives CDR1 SGHTA, CDR2 FQGNSA. The CDR3 DNA sequence: TGTGCCAGCAGCCGTACAGGGTTTGCAACTAATGAAAAACTGTTTTTT. Translating it yields CASSRTGFATNEKLFF.

In its sample, this clone was seen many times. The V and J genes are TRBV3-1 (or the pseudogene TRBV3-2) and TRBJ1-2, with D uncertain. Germline V gene lookup returns CDR1 LGHDT and CDR2 YNNKEL (reference sequence). The length of the CDR3 is 11 residues. Trimming took 5 bases from V and 8 from J, leaving 9 bases between them. CDR3 loop: CASSADGGYTF. CDR3 bases: TGTGCCAGCAGCGCAGACGGGGGCTACACCTTC.

The CDR3 region has the DNA TGTGCCAGCAGCGTAATCGGCTCCCGGGTGAATGAGCAGTTCTTC. Encoded protein: CASSVIGSRVNEQFF. V and J are TRBV9 and TRBJ2-1; D gene uncertain. The germline V gene has CDR1 SGDLS and CDR2 YYNGEE. V was cut by 1 base and J by 7 bases, with 15 bases left in between. The CDR3 sequence is 15 residues long. Supplemented by reference TRBV9 and TRBJ2-1, the full variable domain reads DSGVTQTPKHLITATGQRVTLRCSPRSGDLSVYWYQQSLDQGLQFLIQYYNGEERAKGNILERFSAQQFPDLHSELNLSSLELGDSALYFCASSVIGSRVNEQFFGPGTRLTVL.

This clone was recorded a few times. The chain is built from TRBV4-1 and TRBJ2-7; D remains ambiguous. CDR3 length: 13 residues. Trimming pared 1 base from V and 2 bases from J, leaving 6 bases between. CDR1 is MGHRA and CDR2 is YSYEKL in the germline V gene. The CDR3: CASSQVGAYEQYF. CDR3 nucleotide sequence: TGCGCCAGCAGCCAAGTCGGTGCCTACGAGCAGTACTTC.

The chain links TRBV4-2 to TRBJ2-1, with 7 bases fitting TRBD2. V was clipped by 0 bases and J by 7 bases; unmatched bases: 12. Germline-derived CDR1 and CDR2 are LGHNA and YNFKEQ. This CDR3 spans 17 amino acids. The CDR3 spells CASSQDSTRGRVNEQFF. As DNA, the CDR3 is TGTGCCAGCAGCCAAGATTCTACGCGCGGGAGAGTTAATGAGCAGTTCTTC.

The J gene is TRBJ2-2, the V gene TRBV29-1, with D tentatively TRBD1 (5 bases). The V end lost 7 bases, the J end lost 6 bases, and 12 bases lay between the germline ends. Germline CDR1 reads SQVTM; CDR2 reads ANQGSEA. CDR3 length: 12 residues. The CDR3 is CSAERQPGELFF. The CDR3 nucleotides are TGCAGCGCCGAGAGACAGCCCGGGGAGCTGTTTTTT.

There are a few counts of this clone. The CDR3 protein is CASSHQTGREAVGELFF. CDR3 coding DNA: TGCGCCAGCAGCCACCAAACTGGACGGGAAGCAGTCGGGGAGCTGTTTTTT. V and J are TRBV4-3 and TRBJ2-2; D may be TRBD2 (5 bases). This CDR3 region has 17 residues. Germline CDR1 LGHNA, CDR2 YSLEER. Trimming stripped 3 bases from V and 7 bases from J, with 21 bases between.

This clone has only a few counts. This chain joins TRBV21-1 and TRBJ2-1; TRBD2, the D gene given by the table, was not confirmed from the DNA. TRBV21-1 is designated a pseudogene. The CDR3 has 15 residues. This CDR3 reads CASSKVGRADGPQFF. The CDR3, as DNA: TGTGCCAGCAGCAAAGTAGGGAGGGCAGATGGCCCTCAGTTCTTC.

V and J are TRBV29-1 and TRBJ2-2; weak D call: TRBD2 (7 bases). The CDR3 spans 16 residues. Germline CDR1 is SQVTM and CDR2 is ANQGSEA. V was shortened by 6 bases and J by 5 bases, with 22 bases between the two germline ends. CDR3 region: CSVRGSRGALTGELFF. CDR3 sequence (DNA): TGCAGCGTGAGGGGGTCACGGGGGGCGCTTACCGGGGAGCTGTTTTTT.

The chain uses TRBV27 and TRBJ2-1; the match to TRBD2 covers 12 bases. V lost 5 bases and J lost 5; bases outside the gene matches: 7. The germline CDR1 and CDR2 sequences are MNHEY and SMNVEV (reference sequence). CDR3 length: 16 residues. The CDR3 is CASSVPTSGSNNEQFF. The CDR3 DNA follows: TGTGCCAGCAGTGTCCCGACTAGCGGGAGTAACAATGAGCAGTTCTTC.

The chain joins TRBV27 to TRBJ2-7; the match to TRBD1 covers 9 bases. CDR1 is MNHEY, CDR2 SMNVEV, per germline (reference sequence). The trim removed 6 bases at V and 4 bases at J, leaving 4 bases unmatched. This CDR3 is built from 13 residues. The CDR3 loop reads CASSSGTGYEQYF. The DNA of the CDR3 is TGTGCCAGCAGCTCCGGGACAGGGTACGAGCAGTACTTC.

V usage is TRBV15 and J usage is TRBJ2-7; 12 positions agree with TRBD2. The CDR3 loop spans 19 amino acids. In germline, CDR1 is LNHNV, CDR2 YYDKDF (reference sequence). V lost 1 base, J lost 4 bases, and 14 bases stayed unmatched. CDR3 coding DNA: TGTGCCACCAGCAGAGTTATCCTACCTAGACTAGCGGGAGTATACGAGCAGTACTTC. Translation: CATSRVILPRLAGVYEQYF.

V gene TRBV6-5 combines with J gene TRBJ1-2; TRBD1 matches at 10 bases. V was clipped by 10 bases and J by 0 bases; unmatched bases: 2. CDR1 and CDR2 from the germline V gene are MNHEY and SVGAGI. The CDR3 is 13 residues long. CDR3 sequence: CAIGTGANYGYTF. The CDR3 DNA reads as TGTGCCATAGGGACAGGGGCTAACTATGGCTACACCTTC.

This clone was detected ten times or more. This sequence joins TRBV7-9 and TRBJ1-5; 7 nucleotides agree with TRBD1. V shed 10 bases, J shed 7 bases, and the junction held 13 bases outside the gene matches. The CDR3 is 14 amino acids. Germline CDR1 is SEHNR and CDR2 is FQNEAQ (reference sequence). DNA for the CDR3: TGTGCCACCGGGGTGGAAGGAGGGGGCCAGCCCCAGCATTTT. Its translation: CATGVEGGGQPQHF.

This clone was picked up a small number of times. V is TRBV9 and J is TRBJ2-7; D is possibly TRBD2 (6 bases). V dropped 4 bases and J dropped 3 bases, with 14 bases sitting between them. CDR1 SGDLS and CDR2 YYNGEE come from the germline V gene. CDR3 length equals 14 residues. CDR3 nucleotide sequence: TGTGCCAGCAGCCTTGGGGGGAGAAGCTACGAGCAGTACTTC. It yields the protein CASSLGGRSYEQYF.

This rearrangement joins TRBV5-1 to TRBJ1-1; TRBD1 matches 9 bases. With 3 bases clipped from V and 1 base from J, the junction kept 4 bases outside the gene matches. Germline V gives CDR1 SGHRS, CDR2 YFSETQ. The CDR3 runs to 15 residues. The CDR3, as DNA: TGCGCCAGCAGCTACGGGACAGGGAGGAACACTGAAGCTTTCTTT. It translates to CASSYGTGRNTEAFF.

The chain recombines TRBV2 with TRBJ1-3; 8 bases are a match to TRBD1. Germline loops: CDR1 SNHLY, CDR2 FYNNEI. With V trimmed by 9 bases and J by 2 bases, 6 bases remained unmatched. This CDR3 region has 14 residues. Here the CDR3 reads CARTGVSTGNTIYF. CDR3 DNA: TGTGCCAGGACAGGGGTAAGTACTGGAAACACCATATATTTT.

CDR3 nucleotide sequence: TGTGCCAGCAGCTTAGAGGTCGGGGGGCATCGTAGTGGCTACACCTTC. This encodes CASSLEVGGHRSGYTF. The rearrangement joins TRBV7-2 to TRBJ1-2; D perhaps matches TRBD1 (6 bases). Per germline, CDR1 SGHTA and CDR2 FQGNSA. The V end lost 1 base, the J end lost 7 bases, and 19 bases lay between the germline ends. The CDR3 has 16 amino acids.

Only a few counts were recorded for this clone. This chain connects TRBV19 to TRBJ2-5, with D maybe TRBD1 (8 bases). V was cut by 2 bases and J by 1 base, with 11 bases left in between. Germline loops: CDR1 LNHDA, CDR2 SQIVND (reference sequence). This CDR3 has 15 amino acids. The DNA for the CDR3 is TGTGCCAGTAGTATAACAGGGGGGGTCCAAGAGACCCAGTACTTC. It yields the protein CASSITGGVQETQYF. The whole variable domain, remainder taken from reference TRBV19 and TRBJ2-5, is DGGITQSPKYLFRKEGQNVTLSCEQNLNHDAMYWYRQDPGQGLRLIYYSQIVNDFQKGDIAEGYSVSREKKESFPLTVTSAQKNPTAFYLCASSITGGVQETQYFGPGTRLLVL.

There are many counts of this clone. V gene TRBV7-9 combines with J gene TRBJ2-3; no clear D gene. Trimming took off 1 base at V and 4 bases at J, with 12 bases between the two ends. The V gene's germline CDR1 is SEHNR and CDR2 FQNEAQ (reference sequence). The CDR3 runs 15 residues. DNA for the CDR3: TGTGCCAGCAGCTTAGATCAGTCCCCGCCAGATACGCAGTATTTT. Translating gives CASSLDQSPPDTQYF. Variable domain in full (rest from reference TRBV7-9 and TRBJ2-3): DTGVSQNPRHKITKRGQNVTFRCDPISEHNRLYWYRQTLGQGPEFLTYFQNEAQLEKSRLLSDRFSAERPKGSFSTLEIQRTEQGDSAMYLCASSLDQSPPDTQYFGPGTRLTVL.

The chain carries TRBV19 and TRBJ1-4, with D perhaps TRBD1 (5 bases). The germline gives CDR1 LNHDA, CDR2 SQIVND (reference sequence). V was shortened by 3 bases and J by 7 bases, with 18 bases between the two germline ends. CDR3 size: 16 residues. In nucleotides, the CDR3 is TGTGCCAGTAGTATCGCGGGGGATTGGATGGCTGAAAAACTGTTTTTT. Amino acid sequence: CASSIAGDWMAEKLFF.

The CDR3 reads CASSQRLGTSGTGANVLTF. The CDR3 nucleotides read TGTGCCAGCAGCCAACGCCTCGGGACTAGCGGGACTGGGGCCAACGTCCTGACTTTC. The V gene is TRBV21-1, the J gene TRBJ2-6; the listed D gene, TRBD2, was not tested against the DNA. TRBV21-1 is flagged as a pseudogene. CDR3 length: 19 amino acids.

The gene calls are TRBV10-3 and TRBJ2-5, with TRBD2 matching 10 bases. Losses at the gene ends were 3 bases for V and 6 bases for J; bases not matched to a gene: 10. The V gene's germline CDR1 is ENHRY and CDR2 SYGVKD. The CDR3 loop spans 16 amino acids. The CDR3 sequence: CAISDHTASGRQTQYF. CDR3 nucleotides: TGTGCCATCAGTGACCATACAGCTAGCGGGAGACAGACCCAGTACTTC.

The rearrangement joins TRBV10-3 to TRBJ1-1, with 7 bases lining up with TRBD1. Germline V gene sequence: CDR1 ENHRY, CDR2 SYGVKD. There are 13 residues in the CDR3. J was trimmed by 3 bases and V by 4 bases; bases with no gene match: 2. CDR3: CAISVTGDTEAFF. As DNA, the CDR3 is TGTGCCATCAGTGTAACAGGGGACACTGAAGCTTTCTTT.

This clone showed up just once. V gene TRBV19 combines with J gene TRBJ1-5, with 11 bases lining up with TRBD1. CDR1 is LNHDA, CDR2 SQIVND, per germline (reference sequence). Germline trimming cut 5 bases from V and 0 bases from J; bases unmatched to any gene: 3. The CDR3 length is 16 residues. The DNA of the CDR3 is TGTGCCAGTAGTGGGGGACAGGGGGGTAGCAATCAGCCCCAGCATTTT. It specifies CASSGGQGGSNQPQHF.

This clone was found once. J is TRBJ1-2 and V is TRBV27; maybe TRBD1 (5 bases). V was pared by 8 bases and J by 6 bases, with 10 bases between. The germline V gene has CDR1 MNHEY and CDR2 SMNVEV (reference sequence). The CDR3 length is 11 residues. CDR3 loop: CASGRVDGYTF. The CDR3, as DNA: TGTGCCAGCGGCAGGGTGGATGGCTACACCTTC.

The V call is TRBV28, the J call TRBJ2-5; 9 positions agree with TRBD1. V was pared by 3 bases and J by 3 bases, with 14 bases of the junction left unmatched. The CDR3 is 18 residues long. The V gene's germline CDR1 is MDHEN and CDR2 SYDVKM. The CDR3 DNA sequence: TGTGCCAGCAGTTTGGGGAGATTCACCGACAGGGGGGAAGAGACCCAGTACTTC. Translated: CASSLGRFTDRGEETQYF.